This TCR beta chain was identified during a study of control samples from healthy donors and cancer patients. The assay was immunoSEQ multiplex PCR, and TCRdb's table has in-frame clones only and misses some. There are 170,000 or so clones in the sample; just under 95% occur only once, and over 1.1% lies in the top ten. The CDR3 loop spans 17 amino acids. The germline V gene has CDR1 LGHDT and CDR2 YNNKEL (reference sequence). Deletions cut 2 bases from V and 3 bases from J, with 16 bases between. The sample taken for sequencing was blood. This chain links TRBV3-1 (or the pseudogene TRBV3-2) with TRBJ2-2; perhaps TRBD1 as D (5 bases). This TCR was sampled from a man younger than 35 in good health. The CDR3 bases are TGTGCCAGCAGCCAACCCTATGGGGCTCACTACACCGGGGAGCTGTTTTTT. This codes for CASSQPYGAHYTGELFF.